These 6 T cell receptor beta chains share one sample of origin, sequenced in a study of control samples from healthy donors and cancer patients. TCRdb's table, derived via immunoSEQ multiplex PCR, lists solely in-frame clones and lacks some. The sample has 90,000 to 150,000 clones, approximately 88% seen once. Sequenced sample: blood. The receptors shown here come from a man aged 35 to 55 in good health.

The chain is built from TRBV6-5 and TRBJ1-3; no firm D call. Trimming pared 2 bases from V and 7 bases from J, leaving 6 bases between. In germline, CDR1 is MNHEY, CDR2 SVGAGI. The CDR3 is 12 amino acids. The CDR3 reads CASSYEDNTIYF. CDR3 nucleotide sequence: TGTGCCAGCAGTTACGAAGATAACACCATATATTTT.

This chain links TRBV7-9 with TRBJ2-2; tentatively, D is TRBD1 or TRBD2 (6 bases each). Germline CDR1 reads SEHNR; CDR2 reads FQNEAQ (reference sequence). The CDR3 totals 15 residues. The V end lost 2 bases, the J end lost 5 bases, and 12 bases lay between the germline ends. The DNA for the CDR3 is TGTGCCAGCAGCTTACAACAGGGAGGAACCGGGGAGCTGTTTTTT. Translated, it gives CASSLQQGGTGELFF.

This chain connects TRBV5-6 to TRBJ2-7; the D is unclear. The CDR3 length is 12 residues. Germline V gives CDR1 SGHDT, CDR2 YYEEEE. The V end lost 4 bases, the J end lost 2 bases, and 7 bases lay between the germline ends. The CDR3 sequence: CASSVSPYEQYF. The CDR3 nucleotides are TGTGCCAGCAGCGTCTCACCCTACGAGCAGTACTTC.

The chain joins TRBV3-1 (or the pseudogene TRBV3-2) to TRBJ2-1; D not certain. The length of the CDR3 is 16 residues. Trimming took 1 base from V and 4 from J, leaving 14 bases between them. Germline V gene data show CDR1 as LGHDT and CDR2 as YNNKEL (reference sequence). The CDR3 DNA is TGTGCCAGCAGCCAAGGGACCGCCATACCTTACAATGAGCAGTTCTTC. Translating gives CASSQGTAIPYNEQFF.

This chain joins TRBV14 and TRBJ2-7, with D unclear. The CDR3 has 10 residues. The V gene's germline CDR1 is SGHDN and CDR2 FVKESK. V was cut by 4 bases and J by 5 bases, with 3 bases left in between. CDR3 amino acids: CASSPHEQYF. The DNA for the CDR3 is TGTGCCAGCAGCCCCCACGAGCAGTACTTC.

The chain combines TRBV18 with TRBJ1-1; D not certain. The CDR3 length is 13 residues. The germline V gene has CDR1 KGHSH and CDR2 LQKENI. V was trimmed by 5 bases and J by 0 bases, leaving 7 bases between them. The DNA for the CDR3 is TGTGCCAGCTCAGATCAGGTGAACACTGAAGCTTTCTTT. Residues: CASSDQVNTEAFF.